One and the same sample provided the 6 T cell receptor beta chains below, sequenced in a study of blood T cell repertoires in COVID-19. The method was immunoSEQ multiplex PCR; TCRdb's version includes in-frame clones alone and lacks a portion of them. Of some 200,000 clones listed, around 86% are singletons. The source material was peripheral blood. All receptors come from a woman aged 40 to 50 with acute or convalescent COVID-19.

The CDR3 bases are TGTGCCAGCAGTCCGGAGCTGGGATGGGGACAGGGAACCTACGAGCAGTACTTC. Translation: CASSPELGWGQGTYEQYF. The rearrangement uses TRBV28 and TRBJ2-7; TRBD1 aligns across 9 bases. The CDR3 length is 18 residues. The V gene end was trimmed by 5 bases and the J gene end by 2 bases; junction bases not matched to a gene: 16. Germline V lookup: CDR1 MDHEN, CDR2 SYDVKM.

This clone showed up just once. The genes are TRBV19 and TRBJ2-5; D not certain. The V end was cut by 5 bases, the J end by 5 bases, with 21 bases between. This CDR3 has 16 amino acids. Germline CDR1 is LNHDA and CDR2 is SQIVND (reference sequence). The CDR3: CASSVGLQPGGETQYF. CDR3 sequence (DNA): TGTGCCAGTAGTGTGGGTTTACAGCCCGGTGGGGAGACCCAGTACTTC.

The chain combines TRBV18 with TRBJ1-1; 7 nucleotides match TRBD1. The V and J ends lost 6 bases and 3 bases, in that order; junction bases with no gene match: 13. Germline CDR1 reads KGHSH; CDR2 reads LQKENI. The CDR3 loop spans 16 amino acids. The CDR3 reads CASSPTTTGIHTEAFF. The CDR3 nucleotides read TGTGCCAGCTCGCCAACGACGACAGGGATTCACACTGAAGCTTTCTTT.

The gene calls are TRBV5-5 and TRBJ1-5; TRBD1 matches at 7 bases. The CDR3 spans 14 residues. The V and J ends lost 4 bases and 4 bases, in that order; junction bases with no gene match: 5. Germline-derived CDR1 and CDR2 are SGHKS and YYEKEE (reference sequence). This chain's CDR3 is CASSPNRGNQPQHF. The CDR3 coding sequence is TGTGCCAGCAGCCCAAACAGGGGAAATCAGCCCCAGCATTTT.

Only one count was recorded for this clone. The V call is TRBV28, the J call TRBJ2-1, with TRBD1 as a possible D gene (6 bases). This CDR3 region has 14 residues. Trimming cost V 3 bases and J 5 bases, with 11 bases left between them. The germline V gene has CDR1 MDHEN and CDR2 SYDVKM. CDR3 in amino acids: CASSLANRDNEQFF. CDR3 DNA: TGTGCCAGCAGTTTGGCTAACAGGGACAATGAGCAGTTCTTC.

The chain is built from TRBV19 and TRBJ1-5; a weak D match, TRBD1 (6 bases). The germline V and J ends were trimmed by 2 bases and 5 bases, with 13 bases remaining between them. The CDR3 spans 15 residues. The germline V gene has CDR1 LNHDA and CDR2 SQIVND (reference sequence). For the CDR3, the DNA is TGTGCCAGTAGTATATTGGGGGCGGGTGATCAGCCCCAGCATTTT. Protein: CASSILGAGDQPQHF.